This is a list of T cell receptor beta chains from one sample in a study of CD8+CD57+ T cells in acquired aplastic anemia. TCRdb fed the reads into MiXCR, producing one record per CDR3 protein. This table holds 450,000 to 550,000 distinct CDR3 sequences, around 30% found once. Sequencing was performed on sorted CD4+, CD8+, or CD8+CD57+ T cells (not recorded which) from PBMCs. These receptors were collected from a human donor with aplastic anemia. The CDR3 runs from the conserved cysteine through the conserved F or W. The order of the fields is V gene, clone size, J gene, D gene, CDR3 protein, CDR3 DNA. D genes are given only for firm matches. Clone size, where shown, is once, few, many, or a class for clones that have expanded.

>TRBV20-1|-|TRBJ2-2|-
CSARDPKGLNTGELFF
TGCAGTGCTAGAGATCCGAAGGGTCTAAACACCGGGGAGCTGTTTTTT
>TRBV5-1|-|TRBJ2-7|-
CASSLDGQDYEQYF
TGCGCCAGCAGCTTGGACGGGCAGGACTACGAGCAGTACTTC
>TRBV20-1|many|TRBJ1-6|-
CSAIRSSDSPLHF
TGCAGTGCTATCAGGTCATCGGACTCACCCCTCCACTTT
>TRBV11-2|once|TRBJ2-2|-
CASSPKGGGRTGELFF
TGCGCCAGCAGCCCCAAGGGGGGCGGTCGCACCGGGGAGCTGTTTTTT
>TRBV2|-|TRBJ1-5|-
CASGLRGQPQHF
TGTGCCAGCGGGTTACGAGGTCAGCCCCAGCATTTT
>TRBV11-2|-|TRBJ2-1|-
CASSLFGGTYNEQFF
TGTGCCAGCAGCTTATTCGGCGGGACCTACAATGAGCAGTTCTTC
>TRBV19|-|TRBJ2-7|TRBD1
CASTPTGGAYEQYF
TGTGCCAGTACCCCGACAGGGGGCGCGTACGAGCAGTACTTC
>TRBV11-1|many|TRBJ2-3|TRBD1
CASSIPGTGDTQYF
TGTGCCAGCAGCATTCCCGGGACAGGGGATACGCAGTATTTT
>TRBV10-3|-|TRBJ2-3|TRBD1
CAISESNRGRVTDTQYF
TGTGCCATCAGTGAGTCCAACAGGGGGCGGGTCACAGATACGCAGTATTTT
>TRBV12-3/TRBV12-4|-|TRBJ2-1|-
CASSLALRGGTIYNEQFF
TGTGCCAGCAGCTTAGCGCTTCGGGGCGGGACGATTTACAATGAGCAGTTCTTC
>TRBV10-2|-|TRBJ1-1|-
CAISDRWGENTEAFF
TGTGCCATCAGTGATCGGTGGGGAGAGAACACTGAAGCTTTCTTT
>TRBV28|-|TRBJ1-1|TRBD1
CASWLTGGNTEAFF
TGTGCCAGCTGGCTTACAGGGGGCAACACTGAAGCTTTCTTT
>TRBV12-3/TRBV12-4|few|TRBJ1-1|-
CASTIRLGLNTEAFF
TGTGCCAGCACCATTAGGCTGGGGTTGAACACTGAAGCTTTCTTT
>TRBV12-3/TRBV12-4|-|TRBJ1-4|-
CASGQGNEKLFF
TGTGCCAGCGGTCAGGGTAATGAAAAACTGTTTTTT
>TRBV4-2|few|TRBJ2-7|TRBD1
CASSQSTGAGSYEQYF
TGTGCCAGCAGCCAATCGACAGGGGCGGGATCCTACGAGCAGTACTTC
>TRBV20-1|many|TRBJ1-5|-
CSAARRGVNQPQHF
TGCAGTGCTGCCCGGCGGGGAGTAAATCAGCCCCAGCATTTT
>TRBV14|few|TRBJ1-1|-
CASSFGRGNTEAFF
TGTGCCAGCAGTTTCGGGAGGGGAAACACTGAAGCTTTCTTT
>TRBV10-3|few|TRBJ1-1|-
CASSLGLGMNTEAFF
TGTGCCAGCAGTTTAGGACTTGGGATGAACACTGAAGCTTTCTTT
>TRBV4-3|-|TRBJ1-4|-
CASSQDLRGSNEKLFF
TGCGCCAGCAGCCAAGACCTAAGAGGATCTAATGAAAAACTGTTTTTT
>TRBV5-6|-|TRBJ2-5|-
CASSLAGDQYKETQYF
TGTGCCAGCAGCTTGGCCGGGGATCAATACAAAGAGACCCAGTACTTC
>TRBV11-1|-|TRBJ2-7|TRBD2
CASSLYPSGRSESYEQYF
TGTGCCAGCAGCTTATACCCTAGCGGGAGAAGTGAATCCTACGAGCAGTACTTC
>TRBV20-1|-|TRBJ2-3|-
CSASPSGSTDTQYF
TGCAGTGCTAGTCCCAGCGGGAGCACAGATACGCAGTATTTT
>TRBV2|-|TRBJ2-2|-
CASSRQAKADTGELFF
TGTGCCAGCAGTAGGCAGGCCAAAGCGGACACCGGGGAGCTGTTTTTT
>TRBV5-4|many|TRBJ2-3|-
CASSLPKGTGMDTQYF
TGTGCCAGCAGCTTGCCCAAGGGGACGGGTATGGATACGCAGTATTTT
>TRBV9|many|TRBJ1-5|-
CASSALGSNQPQHF
TGTGCCAGCAGCGCCCTGGGCTCCAATCAGCCCCAGCATTTT
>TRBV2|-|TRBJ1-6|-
CASSEVGENSPLHF
TGTGCCAGCAGTGAAGTGGGGGAGAATTCACCCCTCCACTTT
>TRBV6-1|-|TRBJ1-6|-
CASSESPLHF
TGTGCCAGCAGTGAATCACCCCTCCACTTT
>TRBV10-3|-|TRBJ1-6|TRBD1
CAINGDLNTGGNNSPLHF
TGTGCCATTAATGGGGACCTCAATACAGGGGGGAATAATTCACCCCTCCACTTT
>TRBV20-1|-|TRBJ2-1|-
CSARGGSSSHNEQFF
TGCAGTGCTAGAGGGGGATCCAGCTCCCACAATGAGCAGTTCTTC
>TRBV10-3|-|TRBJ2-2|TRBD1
CAITSGTGDNPGELFF
TGTGCCATCACTTCCGGGACAGGGGATAACCCCGGGGAGCTGTTTTTT
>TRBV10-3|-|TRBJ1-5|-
CASSKRQDLNQPQHF
TGTGCCAGCAGTAAACGACAGGACCTCAATCAGCCCCAGCATTTT
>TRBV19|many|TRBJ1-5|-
CASKGRDSNQPQHF
TGTGCCAGTAAGGGCAGGGATAGCAATCAGCCCCAGCATTTT
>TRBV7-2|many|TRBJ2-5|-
CASSRRSQETQYF
TGTGCCAGCAGCCGGAGGTCCCAAGAGACCCAGTACTTC
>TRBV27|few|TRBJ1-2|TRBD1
CASRPGWDRDLGYTF
TGTGCCAGCCGCCCGGGCTGGGACAGGGATCTGGGCTACACCTTC
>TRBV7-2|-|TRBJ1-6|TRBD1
CASSLYGQGNSPLHF
TGTGCCAGCAGCTTGTACGGACAGGGTAATTCACCCCTCCACTTT
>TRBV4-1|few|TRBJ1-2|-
CASSQDQAMPNYGYTF
TGCGCCAGCAGCCAAGATCAAGCGATGCCTAACTATGGCTACACCTTC
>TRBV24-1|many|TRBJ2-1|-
CATSPGRSTHNEQFF
TGTGCCACCAGTCCTGGACGGTCTACCCACAATGAGCAGTTCTTC
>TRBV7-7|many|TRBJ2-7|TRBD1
CASSLGTDLAYEQYF
TGTGCTAGCAGCCTTGGGACAGATCTCGCCTACGAGCAGTACTTC
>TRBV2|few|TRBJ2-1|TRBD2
CASTLTLPGLAGYEQFF
TGTGCCAGCACCCTCACACTACCGGGACTAGCGGGATATGAGCAGTTCTTC
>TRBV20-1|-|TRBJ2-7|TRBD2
CSASSLAGGSRGGEQYF
TGCAGTGCTAGCAGCCTAGCGGGAGGGTCTAGGGGAGGCGAGCAGTACTTC
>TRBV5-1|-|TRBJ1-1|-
CASSPHANTEAFF
TGCGCCAGCAGCCCTCACGCTAACACTGAAGCTTTCTTT
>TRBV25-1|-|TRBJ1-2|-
CASSGPTAGSNYGYTF
TGTGCCAGCAGTGGCCCAACGGCAGGGTCTAACTATGGCTACACCTTC
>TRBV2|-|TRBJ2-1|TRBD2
CATRDGGGGGEQFF
TGTGCCACCCGGGACGGGGGGGGGGGAGGGGAGCAGTTCTTC
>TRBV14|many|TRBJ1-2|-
CASSQDQAAVHGYTF
TGTGCCAGCAGCCAAGATCAGGCGGCAGTTCATGGCTACACCTTC
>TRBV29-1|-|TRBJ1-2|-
CSVEGVPGNYDYTF
TGCAGCGTTGAGGGCGTCCCGGGGAATTATGACTACACCTTC
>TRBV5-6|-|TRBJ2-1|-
CASSSGTVRQNEQFF
TGTGCCAGCAGTTCCGGGACGGTGAGGCAGAATGAGCAGTTCTTC